What follows is one TCR beta chain and its context. Its antigen is undetermined. A read error is possible here, since a much larger clone lies one base away. This entry is derived from a study of CD8 T cells in ankylosing spondylitis. Findings and caveats of the study: Clones tied to disease were said to be significantly enriched in matched ankylosing spondylitis synovial fluid. Blood of patients with ankylosing spondylitis appeared to be characterized by a TCR beta motif of several highly homologous variants.

5'-RACE, quantitative and with molecular barcodes, yielded the TCR beta libraries. TCRdb re-derived calls from the 5' RACE reads in MiXCR, one entry per CDR3 protein. The sample has 200,000 to 250,000 distinct CDR3 sequences, about 10% seen once. Input material: blood, either unsorted or a sorted T cell fraction (not recorded which). The sequence derives from a male donor with ankylosing spondylitis or in good health (not recorded which).

The CDR3 loop is CAGSPSDRRATGELFF. DNA for the CDR3: TGTGCCGGCAGCCCCTCGGACAGGAGGGCCACCGGGGAGCTGTTTTTT. The chain joins TRBV7-2 to TRBJ2-2, with D maybe TRBD1 (7 bases). The CDR3 runs 16 residues. Per the germline V gene, CDR1 is SGHTA and CDR2 is FQGNSA.